Given below is one T cell receptor (beta chain) in context. Sequencing was performed with immunoSEQ multiplex PCR; in TCRdb, only in-frame clones are kept and a portion is missing. The data show almost 35,000 clones, around 90% seen once. This entry belongs to a study of T cell changes during pregnancy in multiple sclerosis. Per the germline V gene, CDR1 is MGHDK and CDR2 is SYGVNS. The CDR3 is 16 amino acids. V lost 3 bases and J lost 2, with 16 bases in between. This receptor was taken from a female donor in good health, enrolled as a control in a pregnancy study. The chain combines TRBV25-1 with TRBJ1-1; a possible D gene is TRBD1 (5 bases). The sequences come from peripheral blood, collected in the second trimester of pregnancy. CDR3 in amino acids: CASSDPGSGVNTEAFF. The CDR3 DNA follows: TGTGCCAGCAGTGATCCGGGGTCGGGGGTAAACACTGAAGCTTTCTTT.